This T cell receptor beta chain was sequenced in a study of CD8 T cells in Susac syndrome. Study-wide results and limits: The TCR sequencing and HLA analysis in the study involved a relatively small number of individuals, as the study acknowledged.

Germline values: CDR1 SEHNR, CDR2 FQNEAQ (reference sequence). The V end was cut by 5 bases, the J end by 0 bases, with 11 bases between. CDR3 length: 15 residues. Stable or active relapsing-remitting multiple sclerosis, untreated and meeting revised McDonald criteria, defined the controls. Negative isolation was used for CD8+ and CD4+ T cells, and FACS enrichment was applied to TEMRA cells. An input of about 0.45 to 1 ug of RNA was subjected to reverse transcription using random hexamers. Amplification of TCR beta CDR3 by immunoSEQ multiplex PCR spanned 54 Vbeta and 13 Jbeta. In TCRdb, the immunoSEQ multiplex PCR reads were re-called with MiXCR into one record per CDR3 protein. The table includes some 110,000 distinct CDR3 sequences, 90% to 95% detected once. Turning to this clonotype: The antigen remains unidentified.

The specimen was CD4+ T cells from PBMCs. This receptor was taken from a human donor with multiple sclerosis. V and J are TRBV7-9 and TRBJ2-1; D may match TRBD1 or TRBD2 (5 bases each). CDR3 sequence reads: CASSVWGSSYNEQFF. For the CDR3, the DNA is TGTGCCAGCAGCGTTTGGGGGAGCTCCTACAATGAGCAGTTCTTC.